Shown below are 20 T cell receptor beta chains from a single sample sequenced in a study of blood T cell repertoires in COVID-19. The data were produced by immunoSEQ multiplex PCR, yet TCRdb's version contains in-frame clones alone and is incomplete. The sample comprises 110,000 or so clones, approximately 79% of which are singletons, and about 2.3% rests with the top ten. The specimen sequenced was peripheral blood. These receptors came from a man in his forties or fifties with acute or convalescent COVID-19.

The rearrangement uses TRBV28 and TRBJ2-3; 9 positions match TRBD2. This CDR3 region has 15 residues. Germline V gene sequence: CDR1 MDHEN, CDR2 SYDVKM. J lost 3 bases, V lost 5 bases, and 6 bases had no gene match. CDR3 sequence reads: CASSDSGSFTDTQYF. CDR3 DNA sequence: TGTGCCAGCAGTGATAGCGGGAGTTTTACAGATACGCAGTATTTT. The whole variable domain, remainder taken from reference TRBV28 and TRBJ2-3, is DVKVTQSSRYLVKRTGEKVFLECVQDMDHENMFWYRQDPGLGLRLIYFSYDVKMKEKGDIPEGYSVSREKKERFSLILESASTNQTSMYLCASSDSGSFTDTQYFGPGTRLTVL.

J is TRBJ1-6 and V is TRBV16; 8 bases map to TRBD1. Germline trimming cut 0 bases from V and 7 bases from J; bases unmatched to any gene: 2. Germline CDR1 KGHSY, CDR2 FQNENV. This CDR3 has 15 amino acids. The CDR3 DNA is TGTGCCAGCAGCCAATCGGACAGGGCCAATTCACCCCTCCACTTT. Amino acid sequence: CASSQSDRANSPLHF.

This clone was counted between two and nine times. This chain links TRBV29-1 with TRBJ2-3; 7 bases agree with TRBD2. Germline values: CDR1 SQVTM, CDR2 ANQGSEA. V trimming: 8 bases; J trimming: 0 bases; junction bases outside the gene matches: 5. The CDR3 has 13 amino acids. The CDR3 here is CSKSSGSTDTQYF. The DNA of the CDR3 is TGCAGCAAATCTAGCGGAAGCACAGATACGCAGTATTTT.

This clone showed up just once. The chain uses TRBV19 and TRBJ1-4; 8 nucleotides match TRBD1. With V trimmed by 1 base and J by 0 bases, 7 bases remained unmatched. Germline V lookup: CDR1 LNHDA, CDR2 SQIVND (reference sequence). The CDR3 contains 18 residues. The CDR3 DNA reads as TGTGCCAGTAGTATAGGCCTGGACAGGGAAGCAACTAATGAAAAACTGTTTTTT. Translating it yields CASSIGLDREATNEKLFF.

This clone was detected a few times. V gene TRBV5-1 combines with J gene TRBJ1-5; the D gene is possibly TRBD1 (5 bases). CDR1 and CDR2 from the germline V gene are SGHRS and YFSETQ. V lost 2 bases, J lost 3 bases, and 12 bases lay in between. The CDR3 has 15 amino acids. The CDR3 region has the DNA TGCGCCAGCAGCTTTGGGGGAGGGACCAATCAGCCCCAGCATTTT. Its translation is CASSFGGGTNQPQHF.

The chain couples TRBV27 to TRBJ2-3, with 9 positions matching TRBD2. Germline-derived CDR1 and CDR2 are MNHEY and SMNVEV (reference sequence). After removal of 4 bases from V and 0 bases from J, the junction contained 5 bases not matched to a gene. This CDR3 has 16 amino acids. CDR3 in DNA: TGTGCCAGCAGTTCTAGCGGGGCGACTAGCACAGATACGCAGTATTTT. The encoded protein is CASSSSGATSTDTQYF.

The V and J genes are TRBV15 and TRBJ2-7, with D tentatively TRBD1 (6 bases). This CDR3 is 13 amino acids long. The ends were cut back, 4 bases at V and 4 bases at J, with 11 bases in the middle. CDR1 and CDR2 from the germline V gene are LNHNV and YYDKDF (reference sequence). CDR3 nucleotide sequence: TGTGCCACCAGCACCAGGGACATGTACGAGCAGTACTTC. Translating gives CATSTRDMYEQYF.

The chain couples TRBV6-5 to TRBJ1-5; no reliable D call. CDR3 length: 13 amino acids. Per germline, CDR1 MNHEY and CDR2 SVGAGI. V was shortened by 7 bases and J by 6 bases, with 13 bases between the two germline ends. The CDR3 nucleotides are TGTGCCAGCAATTCAGTTCGTACTCAGCCCCAGCATTTT. This sequence encodes CASNSVRTQPQHF.

This rearrangement joins TRBV11-3 to TRBJ2-3; the match to TRBD2 covers 11 bases. This CDR3 comprises 15 residues. J was trimmed by 3 bases and V by 5 bases; bases with no gene match: 4. Germline V CDR1 and CDR2: SGHNT, YENEEA. The CDR3 nucleotides are TGTGCCAGCAGCAATCTAGCGGGAGGAACAGATACGCAGTATTTT. This sequence encodes CASSNLAGGTDTQYF.

CDR3 in amino acids: CATRTGGVAFF. For the CDR3, the DNA is TGTGCCACCAGGACAGGGGGCGTAGCTTTCTTT. The chain recombines TRBV24-1 with TRBJ1-1; 10 bases match TRBD1. The CDR3 sequence is 11 residues long. Germline V gene lookup returns CDR1 KGHDR and CDR2 SFDVKD. With 7 bases clipped from V and 10 bases from J, the junction kept 2 bases outside the gene matches.

The rearrangement links TRBV19 to TRBJ1-4, with D hard to call. The V gene lost 3 bases and the J gene lost 2 bases, with 10 bases spanning the gap. From germline, CDR1 is LNHDA and CDR2 SQIVND (reference sequence). The CDR3 is 15 amino acids. Here the CDR3 reads CASSISLGTNEKLFF. The CDR3 DNA reads TGTGCCAGTAGTATTTCGCTAGGCACTAATGAAAAACTGTTTTTT.

The chain is built from TRBV10-2 and TRBJ2-7; D possibly corresponds to TRBD1 (6 bases). CDR1 and CDR2 from the germline V gene are WSHSY and SAAADI. V was shortened by 5 bases and J by 1 base, with 9 bases between the two germline ends. The CDR3 is 13 residues long. CDR3 nucleotides: TGCGCCAGCAGTTGGGACACTTCCTACGAGCAGTACTTC. This sequence encodes CASSWDTSYEQYF.

The V and J genes are TRBV5-1 and TRBJ2-7; D not resolved. This CDR3 is 14 amino acids long. Germline CDR1 is SGHRS and CDR2 is YFSETQ. Trimming took 0 bases from V and 0 from J, leaving 7 bases between them. Here the CDR3 reads CASSLARSSYEQYF. DNA for the CDR3: TGCGCCAGCAGCTTGGCCCGCAGCTCCTACGAGCAGTACTTC.

The rearrangement joins TRBV9 to TRBJ2-1; TRBD1 aligns across 7 bases. Germline V CDR1 and CDR2: SGDLS, YYNGEE. The CDR3 spans 16 residues. V was clipped by 0 bases and J by 5 bases; unmatched bases: 8. The CDR3 DNA sequence: TGTGCCAGCAGCGTAGAAGGGTCGACAGGGCACAATGAGCAGTTCTTC. It translates to CASSVEGSTGHNEQFF.

The V gene is TRBV5-1, the J gene TRBJ2-7, with 16 bases fitting TRBD2. The CDR3 covers 15 residues. Germline V gene data show CDR1 as SGHRS and CDR2 as YFSETQ. J was trimmed by 8 bases and V by 2 bases; bases with no gene match: 4. In DNA, the CDR3 is TGCGCCAGCAGCTTAGGGACTAGCGGGGGGGCAAAGCAGTACTTC. Amino acid sequence: CASSLGTSGGAKQYF.

The V and J genes are TRBV5-5 and TRBJ1-5; 7 positions agree with TRBD1. V gave up 0 bases and J gave up 6 bases; unmatched junction bases: 3. Germline V gene sequence: CDR1 SGHKS, CDR2 YYEKEE (reference sequence). The CDR3 spans 14 residues. The CDR3 nucleotides read TGTGCCAGCAGCTTGGGACAGGGAAGTCAGCCCCAGCATTTT. Its protein product is CASSLGQGSQPQHF.

The chain couples TRBV5-1 to TRBJ1-1; 8 bases match TRBD1. The CDR3 loop spans 15 amino acids. Germline-derived CDR1 and CDR2 are SGHRS and YFSETQ. Trimming cost V 6 bases and J 0 bases; bases outside gene matches: 7. The CDR3 sequence is CASTPKDRVNTEAFF. Written as DNA, the CDR3 is TGCGCCAGCACCCCAAAGGACAGGGTGAACACTGAAGCTTTCTTT.

CDR3 nucleotides: TGCGCCAGCAGCGACGCAGGGCCTGAAGCTTTCTTT. This encodes CASSDAGPEAFF. The rearrangement uses TRBV4-1 and TRBJ1-1; possible D gene TRBD1, 5 bases. Per the germline V gene, CDR1 is MGHRA and CDR2 is YSYEKL. This CDR3 region has 12 residues. Trimming took 5 bases from V and 6 from J, leaving 10 bases between them.

This chain uses TRBV6-5 with TRBJ2-7; TRBD2 might be the D (6 bases). Germline CDR1 reads MNHEY; CDR2 reads SVGAGI. The CDR3 loop spans 15 amino acids. The V end lost 0 bases, the J end lost 4 bases, and 13 bases lay between the germline ends. For the CDR3, the DNA is TGTGCCAGCAGTTACTCAAGCTACGGGGGTTACGAGCAGTACTTC. Amino acids: CASSYSSYGGYEQYF.

This chain links TRBV6-2 or TRBV6-3 with TRBJ1-5; D is unresolved. Germline assignment: CDR1 MNHEY and CDR2 SVGEGT. V was shortened by 6 bases and J by 6 bases, with 21 bases between the two germline ends. This CDR3 spans 16 amino acids. The CDR3 DNA reads as TGTGCCAGCAGCACCCTCCAACTGAGGCCGCCTCAGCCCCAGCATTTT. Its protein product is CASSTLQLRPPQPQHF.